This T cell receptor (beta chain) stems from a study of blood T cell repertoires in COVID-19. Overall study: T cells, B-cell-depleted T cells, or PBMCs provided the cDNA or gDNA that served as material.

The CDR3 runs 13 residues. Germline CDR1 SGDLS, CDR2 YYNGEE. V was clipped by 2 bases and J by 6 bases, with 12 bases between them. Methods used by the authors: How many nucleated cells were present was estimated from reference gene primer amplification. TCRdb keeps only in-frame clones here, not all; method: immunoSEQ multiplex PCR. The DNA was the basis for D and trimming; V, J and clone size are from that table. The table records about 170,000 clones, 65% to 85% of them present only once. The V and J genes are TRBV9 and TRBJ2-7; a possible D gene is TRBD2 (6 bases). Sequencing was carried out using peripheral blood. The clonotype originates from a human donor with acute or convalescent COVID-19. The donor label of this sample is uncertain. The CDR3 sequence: CASSVGGVGEQYF. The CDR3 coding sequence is TGTGCCAGCAGCGTCGGGGGAGTGGGCGAGCAGTACTTC.